A single sample gave rise to the 27 T cell receptor beta chains below, sequenced in a study of technical replicates of blood from a handful of donors. The protocol was immunoSEQ multiplex PCR, while the TCRdb copy is restricted to in-frame clones and leaves out a portion. This table holds roughly 85,000 clones, 94% found once. What was sequenced was T cells isolated from PBMCs. These receptor sequences come from a human donor in good health.

The sample holds one count of this clone. The chain uses TRBV2 and TRBJ1-1; possible D gene TRBD1, 6 bases. There are 13 residues in the CDR3. Germline-derived CDR1 and CDR2 are SNHLY and FYNNEI. The ends were cut back, 3 bases at V and 1 base at J, with 6 bases in the middle. The CDR3 DNA reads as TGTGCCAGCAGTGAGGGGGCGAACACTGAAGCTTTCTTT. Its translation: CASSEGANTEAFF. The entire variable domain, with the rest obtained from reference TRBV2 and TRBJ1-1, is as follows: EPEVTQTPSHQVTQMGQEVILRCVPISNHLYFYWYRQILGQKVEFLVSFYNNEISEKSEIFDDQFSVERPDGSNFTLKIRSTKLEDSAMYFCASSEGANTEAFFGQGTRLTVV.

The chain combines TRBV2 with TRBJ1-1; D ambiguous. This CDR3 contains 12 residues. V lost 1 base to trimming and J lost 4 bases, with 4 bases between them. CDR1 SNHLY and CDR2 FYNNEI come from the germline V gene. CDR3 in amino acids: CASSEVGTEAFF. CDR3 nucleotides: TGTGCCAGCAGTGAAGTCGGCACTGAAGCTTTCTTT.

This chain joins TRBV27 and TRBJ2-7; D unclear. Trimming left V 1 base short and J 3 bases short, with 7 bases between. The CDR3 runs 13 residues. Per germline, CDR1 MNHEY and CDR2 SMNVEV (reference sequence). CDR3 region: CASSLFAGYEQYF. In DNA, the CDR3 is TGTGCCAGCAGTTTATTCGCCGGCTACGAGCAGTACTTC.

A single count supports this clone. This chain connects TRBV6-1 to TRBJ1-1; a possible D gene is TRBD1 (6 bases). Trimming stripped 0 bases from V and 4 bases from J, with 18 bases between. Germline loops: CDR1 MNHNS, CDR2 SASEGT. This CDR3 has 17 residues. The CDR3 region is CASSEAGGPNYGTEAFF. CDR3 nucleotides: TGTGCCAGCAGTGAAGCGGGGGGGCCCAACTACGGCACTGAAGCTTTCTTT.

The rearrangement joins TRBV7-3 to TRBJ2-3, with 10 bases identical to TRBD2. The J segment lost 6 bases and the V segment lost 2 bases, leaving 5 bases of the junction unmatched. The CDR3 spans 15 residues. Germline V lookup: CDR1 SGHTA, CDR2 FQGTGA. CDR3 DNA: TGTGCCAGCAGCTTACTAGCGGGGGCCGAGGATACGCAGTATTTT. It yields the protein CASSLLAGAEDTQYF.

The V gene is TRBV27, the J gene TRBJ1-1; D might be TRBD1 (6 bases). Trimming pared 0 bases from V and 10 bases from J, leaving 9 bases between. This CDR3 is built from 12 residues. Germline values: CDR1 MNHEY, CDR2 SMNVEV (reference sequence). The DNA of the CDR3 is TGTGCCAGCAGTTTATCCGGGGGGGCAGCTTTCTTT. Translating gives CASSLSGGAAFF.

The chain recombines TRBV21-1 with TRBJ2-5; the listed D gene, TRBD1, was not tested against the DNA. TRBV21-1 is listed as a pseudogene. This CDR3 comprises 15 residues. The CDR3 is CASSTQQGALLTQYF. CDR3 sequence (DNA): TGTGCCAGCAGCACACAACAGGGGGCGCTTTTAACCCAGTACTTC.

On this clone itself: This CDR3 is also generated by other DNA sequences in the sample. V usage is TRBV5-1 and J usage is TRBJ1-3; D gene unclear. The CDR3 extends over 14 amino acids. Germline values: CDR1 SGHRS, CDR2 YFSETQ. The germline V and J ends were trimmed by 0 bases and 0 bases, with 4 bases remaining between them. The CDR3 nucleotides are TGCGCCAGCAGCTTGGGGAGCTCTGGAAACACCATATATTTT. It specifies CASSLGSSGNTIYF.

This clone has a single count. The chain couples TRBV6-5 to TRBJ2-3; TRBD2 is a possible D gene (7 bases). Deletions cut 4 bases from V and 2 bases from J, with 13 bases between. This CDR3 region has 15 residues. From germline, CDR1 is MNHEY and CDR2 SVGAGI. The CDR3, as DNA: TGTGCCAGCAGTTTTAGGGGGGGCTACACAGATACGCAGTATTTT. This translates into CASSFRGGYTDTQYF.

This rearrangement joins TRBV6-1 to TRBJ2-3; 12 bases match TRBD2. The germline gives CDR1 MNHNS, CDR2 SASEGT. The CDR3 length is 17 residues. After removal of 3 bases from V and 3 bases from J, the junction contained 7 bases not matched to a gene. CDR3 protein: CASSEGLAGPGTDTQYF. As DNA, the CDR3 is TGTGCCAGCAGTGAGGGACTAGCGGGCCCAGGTACAGATACGCAGTATTTT.

The chain has TRBV6-1 and TRBJ1-5; D perhaps matches TRBD1 (5 bases). Germline CDR1 and CDR2: MNHNS and SASEGT. The CDR3 length is 14 residues. The V end was cut by 6 bases, the J end by 3 bases, with 12 bases between. CDR3 DNA sequence: TGTGCCAGCAGCCGGGGGAGTAACAATCAGCCCCAGCATTTT. It encodes CASSRGSNNQPQHF.

The rearrangement joins TRBV19 to TRBJ2-1, with D possibly matching TRBD2 (6 bases). Between the trimmed V and J ends, which lost 10 bases and 4 bases, there was a span of 17 bases. CDR1 and CDR2 from the germline V gene are LNHDA and SQIVND (reference sequence). This CDR3 comprises 14 residues. CDR3 residues: CATRELAVYNEQFF. The DNA for the CDR3 is TGTGCCACCCGAGAACTAGCAGTTTACAATGAGCAGTTCTTC.

As for this clone: The junction departs from germline at one end; a sequencing error may be responsible. The chain links TRBV29-1 to TRBJ2-1; 14 nucleotides align to TRBD2. The CDR3 is 15 residues long. Per germline, CDR1 SQVTM and CDR2 ANQGSEA. CDR3 coding DNA: TGCAGCGTGGAAGGGACTAGCGGGAGTTACAATGAGCAGTTCTTC. It encodes CSVEGTSGSYNEQFF.

The gene calls are TRBV6-1 and TRBJ1-4, with 7 bases that match TRBD1. Unmatched junction bases numbered 3, after V lost 6 bases and J lost 5 bases. This CDR3 is built from 13 residues. Germline loops: CDR1 MNHNS, CDR2 SASEGT. The CDR3 protein is CASRGTANEKLFF. The CDR3 DNA follows: TGTGCCAGCAGAGGGACAGCAAATGAAAAACTGTTTTTT.

The rearrangement joins TRBV28 to TRBJ1-5, with D unclear. Germline CDR1 is MDHEN and CDR2 is SYDVKM. The CDR3 has 11 amino acids. Trimming pared 3 bases from V and 8 bases from J, leaving 5 bases between. This CDR3 reads CASSFSEPQHF. CDR3 bases: TGTGCCAGCAGTTTTTCCGAGCCCCAGCATTTT.

The chain has TRBV18 and TRBJ1-4; D is perhaps TRBD1 (5 bases). CDR1 and CDR2 from the germline V gene are KGHSH and LQKENI. Trimming removed 7 bases from V and 4 bases from J, with 13 bases in between. CDR3 length: 14 amino acids. In nucleotides, the CDR3 is TGTGCCAGCTTCGACAGTTTTGGTAATGAAAAACTGTTTTTT. This codes for CASFDSFGNEKLFF.

This clone was observed once. The genes are TRBV6-1 and TRBJ2-7; 8 positions agree with TRBD2. The germline V gene has CDR1 MNHNS and CDR2 SASEGT. The length of the CDR3 is 15 residues. Trimming at V came to 2 bases and at J to 2 bases, leaving 5 bases not matched to a gene. The CDR3 nucleotides are TGTGCCAGCAGTGAAAGGGGACTAGGCACCTACGAGCAGTACTTC. It codes for CASSERGLGTYEQYF.

The chain recombines TRBV7-6 with TRBJ2-1; 11 bases are shared with TRBD2. J gave up 10 bases and V 3 bases, and 14 bases lay outside the gene matches. The germline CDR1 and CDR2 sequences are SGHVS and FNYEAQ. This CDR3 region has 17 residues. DNA of the CDR3: TGTGCCAGCAGCTTTAGTTTATCACTAGCGGGAGCGGACGAGCAGTTCTTC. Translation gives CASSFSLSLAGADEQFF.

Only one count was recorded for this clone. This chain connects TRBV9 to TRBJ2-3; D is perhaps TRBD2 (5 bases). Germline loops: CDR1 SGDLS, CDR2 YYNGEE. V lost 6 bases to trimming and J lost 4 bases, with 15 bases between them. The length of the CDR3 is 14 residues. In nucleotides, the CDR3 is TGTGCCAGCACCCCTGGAGGAAAAGCAGATACGCAGTATTTT. This sequence encodes CASTPGGKADTQYF.

The chain is built from TRBV7-9 and TRBJ2-7, with TRBD1 matching over 7 bases. The CDR3 has 17 residues. Germline V gives CDR1 SEHNR, CDR2 FQNEAQ (reference sequence). Trimming took 5 bases from V and 4 from J; bases not matched to a gene: 17. The CDR3 region is CASSRPPGTALFYEQYF. The CDR3 DNA follows: TGTGCCAGCAGCCGCCCGCCCGGGACAGCTTTATTTTACGAGCAGTACTTC.

The rearrangement joins TRBV7-9 to TRBJ2-1; D might be TRBD2 (7 bases). Trimming removed 3 bases at V and 4 bases at J, with 13 bases between. Germline values: CDR1 SEHNR, CDR2 FQNEAQ (reference sequence). The CDR3 is made up of 15 amino acids. The CDR3, as DNA: TGTGCCAGCAGCTTTGGGGGGGCGGCGTACAATGAGCAGTTCTTC. Its protein product is CASSFGGAAYNEQFF.

The gene calls are TRBV10-3 and TRBJ2-7; 7 bases align to TRBD2. Germline V gives CDR1 ENHRY, CDR2 SYGVKD. V shed 9 bases, J shed 0 bases, and the junction held 5 bases outside the gene matches. This CDR3 is built from 13 residues. The CDR3, as DNA: TGTGCCATGCGGCGGGGGAGCTCCTACGAGCAGTACTTC. As protein: CAMRRGSSYEQYF.

V and J are TRBV11-3 and TRBJ2-1; 8 nucleotides agree with TRBD2. The ends lost 5 bases at V and 4 bases at J; junction bases unmatched: 7. This CDR3 is built from 15 residues. Germline V gene data show CDR1 as SGHNT and CDR2 as YENEEA. The CDR3 coding sequence is TGTGCCAGCAGCCCCCAGCGGGGGCCTTACAATGAGCAGTTCTTC. It translates to CASSPQRGPYNEQFF.

This clone was recorded only once. The V and J genes are TRBV25-1 and TRBJ1-1; 9 bases agree with TRBD1. The V segment lost 8 bases and the J segment 7 bases; nucleotides outside the gene matches: 17. Per the germline V gene, CDR1 is MGHDK and CDR2 is SYGVNS. This CDR3 is 16 amino acids long. The CDR3 DNA follows: TGTGCCAGCGGATGGACAGGGGAGTCAAATCGTGGTGAAGCTTTCTTT. Its translation: CASGWTGESNRGEAFF.

CDR3 loop: CASSYSGGDYGYTF. The CDR3, as DNA: TGTGCCAGCAGTTACTCAGGGGGCGACTATGGCTACACCTTC. The rearrangement links TRBV6-5 to TRBJ1-2, with 7 positions matching TRBD1. V was clipped by 0 bases and J by 3 bases; unmatched bases: 1. The germline V gene has CDR1 MNHEY and CDR2 SVGAGI. The CDR3 has 14 residues.

V is TRBV28 and J is TRBJ1-5; 9 nucleotides agree with TRBD1. Germline CDR1 MDHEN, CDR2 SYDVKM. V was clipped by 6 bases and J by 6 bases; unmatched bases: 6. This CDR3 is built from 14 residues. The CDR3 here is CASRGQGWTQPQHF. The CDR3 nucleotides read TGTGCCAGCAGGGGACAGGGTTGGACTCAGCCCCAGCATTTT.

The chain couples TRBV28 to TRBJ1-1, with D hard to call. V shed 3 bases and J shed 1 base, with 6 bases lying between them. This CDR3 region has 13 residues. CDR1 and CDR2 (germline): MDHEN, SYDVKM. The CDR3 DNA sequence: TGTGCCAGCAGTTTGAGAACGAACACTGAAGCTTTCTTT. Protein: CASSLRTNTEAFF.